These T cell receptor beta chains were read from a single sample in a study of CD8 T cells in ankylosing spondylitis. TCRdb analysed the 5' RACE reads with MiXCR anew, one entry per CDR3 protein. The sample has 380,000 or so distinct CDR3 sequences; approximately 20% are singletons. The sequenced sample consisted of blood, either unsorted or a sorted T cell fraction (not recorded which). These TCRs come from a male donor with ankylosing spondylitis or in good health (not recorded which). The CDR3 runs from the conserved cysteine through the conserved F or W. Fields, in order: clone size, D gene, J gene, V gene, CDR3 DNA, CDR3 protein. The D gene is left open where the match is weak. The size field is filled for only some rows; it gives once, few, many or a size class.

>NA|NA|TRBJ2-1|TRBV5-5
TGTGCCAGCAGCTTGTGGGGGGGCGGCTACAATGAGCAGTTCTTC
CASSLWGGGYNEQFF
>few|NA|TRBJ2-7|TRBV27
TGTGCCAGCAGTTTTGGGGAAGAGTACGAGCAGTACTTC
CASSFGEEYEQYF
>few|NA|TRBJ2-1|TRBV20-1
TGCAGTGCTAGGACACAGTACAATGAGCAGTTCTTC
CSARTQYNEQFF
>few|NA|TRBJ2-1|TRBV27
TGTGCCAGCAGTTTGTCCGGCAGCCATGAGCAGTTCTTC
CASSLSGSHEQFF
>few|NA|TRBJ1-5|TRBV12-3/TRBV12-4
TGTGCCAGCATTCACTACCCCGGGGAGCCCCAGCATTTT
CASIHYPGEPQHF
>few|NA|TRBJ2-1|TRBV18
TGTGCCAGCTCACCTCCCGAGGGACTGACCAGGAACAATGAGCAGTTCTTC
CASSPPEGLTRNNEQFF
>NA|TRBD1|TRBJ1-6|TRBV20-1
TGCAGTGCTAGAGATCAGGGGGCTAGTTCACCCCTCCACTTT
CSARDQGASSPLHF
>NA|NA|TRBJ2-6|TRBV19
TGTGCCAGTAGTCCCGTTTTCCCTGGGGCCAACGTCCTGACTTTC
CASSPVFPGANVLTF
>NA|TRBD1|TRBJ2-1|TRBV13
TGTGCCAGCAGCCCCCTTGGGACAGGGGGTATGTATGAGCAGTTCTTC
CASSPLGTGGMYEQFF
>few|TRBD1|TRBJ2-5|TRBV5-1
TGCGCCAGCAGGGAGAGGGCAGGGGGCTTTATGGAGACCCAGTACTTC
CASRERAGGFMETQYF
>NA|NA|TRBJ2-5|TRBV12-3/TRBV12-4
TGTGCCAGCAGTTTAGCCCCGCGGGAGACCCAGTACTTC
CASSLAPRETQYF
>NA|NA|TRBJ1-2|TRBV5-1
TGCGCCAGCAGACCGGACAGCGCCTATGGCTACACCTTC
CASRPDSAYGYTF
>many|TRBD2|TRBJ2-7|TRBV20-1
TGCAGTGCGCCCAGGGGAGCGGGGGGGCCCTACGAGCAGTACTTC
CSAPRGAGGPYEQYF
>NA|NA|TRBJ2-7|TRBV7-9
TGTGCCAACAGCCGGGACATCTCCTACGAGCAGTACTTC
CANSRDISYEQYF
>NA|NA|TRBJ2-2|TRBV5-1
TGCGCCAGCAGCTTGGGGGGGCCACAGTTGAACACCGGGGAGCTGTTTTTT
CASSLGGPQLNTGELFF
>few|TRBD1|TRBJ2-7|TRBV24-1
TGTGCCACCAGTACGACAGGGCTATACGAGCAGTACTTC
CATSTTGLYEQYF
>few|NA|TRBJ2-3|TRBV3-1
TGTGCCAGCACCCGGTCCGCGGGGGATACGCAGTATTTT
CASTRSAGDTQYF
>NA|TRBD1|TRBJ2-7|TRBV25-1
TGTGCCAGCACCTGGGACAGTTCCTACGAGCAGTACTTC
CASTWDSSYEQYF
>few|TRBD1|TRBJ1-1|TRBV20-1
TGCAGTGCTAGGGCGGACAGGGGGGACACTGAAGCTTTCTTT
CSARADRGDTEAFF
>few|NA|TRBJ2-7|TRBV30
TGTGCCTGCCTACCCCTTAGAGGCGAGCAGTACTTC
CACLPLRGEQYF
>NA|NA|TRBJ2-7|TRBV29-1
TGCAGCGTTGTCCTCCGGGACAAGTCCTACGAGCAGTACTTC
CSVVLRDKSYEQYF
>NA|NA|TRBJ1-1|TRBV5-1
TGCGCCAGCAGCTTGGAAGGGGCTGGGGGCACTGAAGCTTTCTTT
CASSLEGAGGTEAFF
>NA|NA|TRBJ2-7|TRBV12-3/TRBV12-4
TGTGCCAGCAGTCGGGCGGGATCCTTCTCCTACGAGCAGTACTTC
CASSRAGSFSYEQYF
>NA|TRBD1|TRBJ1-5|TRBV20-1
TGCAGTGCTCTGAGGACAGGGGGCGTACATTTT
CSALRTGGVHF
>few|NA|TRBJ2-2|TRBV28
TGTGCCAGCTACTTACTCGCAGGGGACACCGGGGAGCTGTTTTTT
CASYLLAGDTGELFF
>few|TRBD2|TRBJ2-5|TRBV10-3
TGTGCCATCAGTGATGAGCGGGGGGGCTTGGAGACCCAGTACTTC
CAISDERGGLETQYF
>many|NA|TRBJ2-2|TRBV28
TGTGCCAGCAGTTCGACCGTTGGACAGAACACCGGGGAGCTGTTTTTT
CASSSTVGQNTGELFF
>many|TRBD2|TRBJ2-1|TRBV12-3/TRBV12-4
TGTGCCAGCAGCCCTAGCGGGGGGGAGCAGTTCTTC
CASSPSGGEQFF
>NA|NA|TRBJ2-7|TRBV13
TGTGCCAGCAGCTTATCCTCGTCTGAGGAGCAGTACTTC
CASSLSSSEEQYF
>NA|TRBD2|TRBJ2-1|TRBV7-2
TGTGCCAGCAGCTACGGGACTAGCGGGGGGGTTGAGCAGTTCTTC
CASSYGTSGGVEQFF
>NA|TRBD1|TRBJ2-5|TRBV14
TGTGCCAGCAGGAGGGACGGGGACAGCCAAGAGACCCAGTACTTC
CASRRDGDSQETQYF
>NA|NA|TRBJ2-7|TRBV20-1
TGCAGTGCGCGGACTATTACCGAGCAGTACTTC
CSARTITEQYF
>NA|NA|TRBJ2-7|TRBV29-1
TGCAGCGTTGGATGGGGGGCATCCTACGAGCAGTACTTC
CSVGWGASYEQYF
>few|NA|TRBJ2-1|TRBV12-3/TRBV12-4
TGTGCCAGCAGTTTAATGTTAAGGGATCCAGATGATGAGCAGTTCTTC
CASSLMLRDPDDEQFF
>NA|TRBD2|TRBJ2-5|TRBV29-1
TGCAGCGTTGTACAGGGCCTGGGACTAGGCCAAGAGACCCAGTACTTC
CSVVQGLGLGQETQYF
>few|NA|TRBJ2-7|TRBV20-1
TGCAGTGCAGGGCCATTGGAGGGGGGCTACGAGCAGTACTTC
CSAGPLEGGYEQYF
>NA|TRBD2|TRBJ2-1|TRBV20-1
TGCAGTGCTAGAGAAGGCGGGAGCTCCTACAATGAGCAGCTCTTC
CSAREGGSSYNEQLF
>NA|NA|TRBJ2-1|TRBV15
TGTGCCACCAGTATAGCCGACTACAATGAGCAGTTCTTC
CATSIADYNEQFF
>NA|NA|TRBJ2-7|TRBV12-3/TRBV12-4
TGTGCCAGCACCCGCACCCGGGACGGCGAGCAGTACTTC
CASTRTRDGEQYF
>NA|TRBD1|TRBJ2-2|TRBV30
TGTGCCTGGAGTTCCGGACAGGGGGACCTTGATTCCGGGGAGCTGTTTTTT
CAWSSGQGDLDSGELFF
>NA|NA|TRBJ2-1|TRBV12-3/TRBV12-4
TGTGCCAGCAGTTTCACAGGGCTATACAATGAGCAGTTCTTC
CASSFTGLYNEQFF
>NA|NA|TRBJ2-7|TRBV7-9
TGTGCCAGCAGCTTAGCCCACGGAAAGGGATCCTACGAGCAGTACTTC
CASSLAHGKGSYEQYF
>NA|NA|TRBJ2-1|TRBV7-6
TGTGCCAGCAGCTCCCTTTTGGGGCCACTCAATGAGCAGTTCTTC
CASSSLLGPLNEQFF
>NA|NA|TRBJ2-6|TRBV10-3
TGTGCCATCAGGGGGTTGGCCAACGTCCTGACTTTC
CAIRGLANVLTF
>NA|NA|TRBJ2-6|TRBV12-3/TRBV12-4
TGTGCCAGCAGTCCCACCTTGCCTGGGGCCAACGTCCTGACTTTC
CASSPTLPGANVLTF
>NA|NA|TRBJ2-6|TRBV29-1
TGCAGCGCTGAAGAGATAGACTCTGGGGCCAACGTCCTGACTTTC
CSAEEIDSGANVLTF
>NA|TRBD2|TRBJ2-1|TRBV6-5
TGTGCCAGCAGTTACTCCCGACTAGCGAGAAATGAGCAGTTCTTC
CASSYSRLARNEQFF
>NA|NA|TRBJ2-2|TRBV29-1
TGCAGCGTTGAGGTTTTGACCGGGGAGCTGTTTTTT
CSVEVLTGELFF